A single TCR beta chain is shown here with its context. V lost 4 bases to trimming and J lost 4 bases, with 13 bases between them. The CDR3 covers 14 residues. Germline V CDR1 and CDR2: LNHNV, YYDKDF (reference sequence). This record comes from a study of blood T cell repertoires in COVID-19. Across the whole study: Samples came from the United States, Italy and Spain, spanning acute and convalescent COVID-19. Nucleic acid was either cDNA or gDNA, and it came from T cells, B-cell-depleted T cells, or PBMCs.

Original analysis: Reference gene primer amplification yielded estimated nucleated cell counts. The table came from immunoSEQ multiplex PCR; TCRdb's copy has only in-frame clones and leaves some out. The V and J calls and clone size were taken over from that table, and D and trimming were inferred from the DNA. The sample carries more than 40,000 clones, around 85% recorded once. Sequencing input: peripheral blood. The rearrangement joins TRBV15 to TRBJ2-5, with D possibly being TRBD2 (6 bases). The clonotype comes from a human donor in a cohort sampled during active COVID-19. The donor label of this sample is uncertain. CDR3 amino acids: CATSTGVPIETQYF. CDR3 sequence (DNA): TGTGCCACCAGCACGGGGGTTCCTATAGAGACCCAGTACTTC.